These 5 T cell receptor beta chains share one sample of origin, sequenced in a study of T cell responses to AZD1222 COVID-19 vaccine. Some clones are missing from TCRdb's copy, which holds only in-frame ones; the method was immunoSEQ multiplex PCR. Among around 140,000 clones listed, 80% to 95% were seen once. Sequences were derived from peripheral blood, sampled on day 0 of AZD1222 vaccination. All receptors derive from an adult in good health.

V is TRBV3-1 (or the pseudogene TRBV3-2) and J is TRBJ2-7; 7 bases line up with TRBD1. Germline trimming cut 1 base from V and 6 bases from J; bases unmatched to any gene: 9. The germline V gene encodes CDR1 LGHDT and CDR2 YNNKEL (reference sequence). The CDR3 totals 15 residues. The CDR3 DNA follows: TGTGCCAGCAGCCAAGTGTTAACGCCAGGGGGCGAGCAGTACTTC. It yields the protein CASSQVLTPGGEQYF.

The rearrangement joins TRBV4-1 to TRBJ1-3; a possible D gene is TRBD1 (5 bases). CDR1 is MGHRA, CDR2 YSYEKL, per germline. V shed 2 bases and J shed 0 bases, with 8 bases lying between them. This CDR3 region has 15 residues. The CDR3 sequence is CASSQFGASGNTIYF. The CDR3 DNA reads as TGCGCCAGCAGCCAATTCGGGGCCTCTGGAAACACCATATATTTT.

The chain has TRBV28 and TRBJ2-7; 8 nucleotides line up with TRBD1. The junction had 21 bases not matched to a gene; V was cut back by 3 bases and J by 11 bases. The CDR3 consists of 17 residues. Looked up from germline, CDR1 is MDHEN and CDR2 is SYDVKM. CDR3 in amino acids: CASSFLPGGSSLSLEYF. DNA for the CDR3: TGTGCCAGCAGTTTTCTCCCAGGGGGCAGCAGCTTGTCATTAGAGTACTTC.

This rearrangement joins TRBV7-9 to TRBJ2-7; D is uncertain. Germline V gives CDR1 SEHNR, CDR2 FQNEAQ (reference sequence). V was trimmed by 1 base and J by 5 bases, leaving 12 bases between them. The CDR3 has 14 residues. In DNA, the CDR3 is TGTGCCAGCAGCTTAGGCGGCAGGCCCCACGAGCAGTACTTC. Translation: CASSLGGRPHEQYF.

This clone appeared a single time. The chain recombines TRBV10-3 with TRBJ1-1; possible D gene TRBD1, 6 bases. The CDR3 is 12 amino acids. Germline V gene data show CDR1 as ENHRY and CDR2 as SYGVKD. Trimming took 10 bases from V and 4 from J, leaving 13 bases between them. This CDR3 reads CASEGDLTEAFF. CDR3 nucleotide sequence: TGTGCCAGTGAGGGGGACCTCACTGAAGCTTTCTTT.